This TCR beta chain was captured by sequencing in a study of shared T cell receptors in the human thymus. CDR3 size: 16 residues. From germline, CDR1 is SGHVS and CDR2 FNYEAQ. V was clipped by 5 bases and J by 0 bases, with 16 bases between them. Some clones are missing from TCRdb's copy, which holds only in-frame ones; the method was immunoSEQ multiplex PCR. Of 700,000 or so clones listed, 70% to 90% were seen once; the top ten hold 0.0095% to 0.011%. The data were also submitted as part of a second study, on human thymus T cells. That paper notes: It was healthy Finnish infants having corrective surgery for congenital heart defects who were the donors. Thymic and blood repertoires seemed to favor certain V and J genes.

V usage is TRBV7-6 and J usage is TRBJ1-1; D is ambiguous. This TCR was recovered from a girl under three years old with a congenital heart defect. The sequencing input was thymocytes. CDR3 nucleotides: TGTGCCAGCAGCCCACAGAACCCCACCATGAACACTGAAGCTTTCTTT. Its translation is CASSPQNPTMNTEAFF.